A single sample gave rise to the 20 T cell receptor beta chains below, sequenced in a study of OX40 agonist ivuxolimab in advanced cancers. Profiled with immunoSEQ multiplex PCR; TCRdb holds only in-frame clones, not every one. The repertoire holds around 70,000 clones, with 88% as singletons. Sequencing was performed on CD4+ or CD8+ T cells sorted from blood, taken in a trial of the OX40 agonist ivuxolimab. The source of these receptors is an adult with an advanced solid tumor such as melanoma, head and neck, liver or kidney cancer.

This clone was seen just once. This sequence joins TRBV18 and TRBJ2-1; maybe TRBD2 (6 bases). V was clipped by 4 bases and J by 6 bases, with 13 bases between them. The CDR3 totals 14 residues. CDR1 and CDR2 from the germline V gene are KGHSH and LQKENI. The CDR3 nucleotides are TGTGCCAGCTCACGGGTCAGGGAGGTCAATGAGCAGTTCTTC. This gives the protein CASSRVREVNEQFF.

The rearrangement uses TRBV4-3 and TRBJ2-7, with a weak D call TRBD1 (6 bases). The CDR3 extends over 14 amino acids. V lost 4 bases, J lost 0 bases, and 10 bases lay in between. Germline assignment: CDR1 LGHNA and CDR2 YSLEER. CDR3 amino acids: CASSPDSLSYEQYF. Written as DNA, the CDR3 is TGCGCCAGCAGCCCGGACAGCCTCTCCTACGAGCAGTACTTC.

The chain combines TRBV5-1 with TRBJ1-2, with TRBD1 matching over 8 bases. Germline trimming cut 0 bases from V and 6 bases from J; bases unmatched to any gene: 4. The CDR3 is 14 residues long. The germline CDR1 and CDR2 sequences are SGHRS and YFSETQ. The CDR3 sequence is CASSLAPGGDGYTF. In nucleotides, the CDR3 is TGCGCCAGCAGCTTGGCGCCAGGGGGCGATGGCTACACCTTC.

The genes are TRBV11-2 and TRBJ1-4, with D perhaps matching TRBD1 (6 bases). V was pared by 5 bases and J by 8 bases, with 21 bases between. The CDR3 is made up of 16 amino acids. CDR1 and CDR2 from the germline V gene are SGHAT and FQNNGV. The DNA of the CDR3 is TGTGCCAGCAGCCCCGCCCGACAGGACGCAAGAGAAAAACTGTTTTTT. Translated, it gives CASSPARQDAREKLFF.

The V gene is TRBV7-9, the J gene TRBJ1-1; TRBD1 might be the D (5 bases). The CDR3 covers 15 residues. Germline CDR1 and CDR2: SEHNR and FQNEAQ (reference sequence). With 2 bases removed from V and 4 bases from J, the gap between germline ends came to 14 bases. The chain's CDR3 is CASSLSGGIGTEAFF. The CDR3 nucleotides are TGTGCCAGCAGCTTAAGTGGGGGTATCGGCACTGAAGCTTTCTTT.

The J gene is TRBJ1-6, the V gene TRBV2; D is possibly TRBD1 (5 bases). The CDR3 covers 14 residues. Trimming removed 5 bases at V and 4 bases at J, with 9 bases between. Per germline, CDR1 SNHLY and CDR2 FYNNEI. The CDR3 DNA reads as TGTGCCAGCAGTCAGGGACGATATAATTCACCCCTCCACTTT. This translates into CASSQGRYNSPLHF.

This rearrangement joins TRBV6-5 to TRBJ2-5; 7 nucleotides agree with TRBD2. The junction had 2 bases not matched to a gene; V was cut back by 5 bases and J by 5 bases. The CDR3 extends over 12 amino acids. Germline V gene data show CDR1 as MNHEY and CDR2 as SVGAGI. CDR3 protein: CASSTGGETQYF. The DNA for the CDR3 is TGTGCCAGCAGTACCGGGGGGGAGACCCAGTACTTC.

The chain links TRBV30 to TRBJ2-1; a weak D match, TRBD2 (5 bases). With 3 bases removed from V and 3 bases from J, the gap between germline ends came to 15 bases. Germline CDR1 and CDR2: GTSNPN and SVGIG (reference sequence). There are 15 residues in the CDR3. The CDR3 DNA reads TGTGCCTGGAGCCGGGAAACCCTTAACTACAATGAGCAGTTCTTC. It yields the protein CAWSRETLNYNEQFF.

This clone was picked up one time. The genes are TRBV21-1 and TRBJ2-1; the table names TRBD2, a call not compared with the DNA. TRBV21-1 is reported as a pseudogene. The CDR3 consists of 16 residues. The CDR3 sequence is CASSLWGDSDRNEQFF. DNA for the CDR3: TGTGCCAGCAGCCTTTGGGGGGACTCCGATCGGAATGAGCAGTTCTTC.

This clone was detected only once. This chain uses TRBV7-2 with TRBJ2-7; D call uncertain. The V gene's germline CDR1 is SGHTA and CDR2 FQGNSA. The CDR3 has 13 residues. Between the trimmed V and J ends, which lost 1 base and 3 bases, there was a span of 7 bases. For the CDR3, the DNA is TGTGCCAGCAGCTTAGGACTTATCTACGAGCAGTACTTC. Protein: CASSLGLIYEQYF.

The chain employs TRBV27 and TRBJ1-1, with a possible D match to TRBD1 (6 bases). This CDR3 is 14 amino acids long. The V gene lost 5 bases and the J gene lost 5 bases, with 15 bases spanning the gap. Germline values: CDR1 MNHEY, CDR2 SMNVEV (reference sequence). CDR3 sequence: CASSLTGLGTEAFF. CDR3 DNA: TGTGCCAGCAGTCTGACAGGCCTCGGGACTGAAGCTTTCTTT.

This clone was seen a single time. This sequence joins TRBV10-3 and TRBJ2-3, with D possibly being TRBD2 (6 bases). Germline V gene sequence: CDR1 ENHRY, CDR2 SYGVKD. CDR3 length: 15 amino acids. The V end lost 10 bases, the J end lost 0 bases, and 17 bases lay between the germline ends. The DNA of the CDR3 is TGTGCCACGGCTGCACTAGCTAAAAGCACAGATACGCAGTATTTT. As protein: CATAALAKSTDTQYF.

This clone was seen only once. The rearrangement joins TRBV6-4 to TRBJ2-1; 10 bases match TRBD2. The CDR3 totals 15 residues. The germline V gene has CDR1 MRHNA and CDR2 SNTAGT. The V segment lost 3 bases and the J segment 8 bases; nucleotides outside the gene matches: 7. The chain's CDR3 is CASSERLAGGDEQFF. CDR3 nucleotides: TGTGCCAGCAGTGAAAGATTAGCGGGAGGTGATGAGCAGTTCTTC.

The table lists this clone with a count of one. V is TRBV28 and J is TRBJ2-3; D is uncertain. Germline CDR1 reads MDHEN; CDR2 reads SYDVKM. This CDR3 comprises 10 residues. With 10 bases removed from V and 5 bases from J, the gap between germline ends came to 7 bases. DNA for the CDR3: TGTGCCACCTCGGGAGATACGCAGTATTTT. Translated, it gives CATSGDTQYF.

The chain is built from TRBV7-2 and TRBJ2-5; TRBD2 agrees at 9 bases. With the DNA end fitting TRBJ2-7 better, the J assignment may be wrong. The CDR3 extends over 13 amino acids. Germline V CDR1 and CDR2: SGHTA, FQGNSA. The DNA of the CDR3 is TGTGCCAGCAGCTTAGGCGGGAGGGACGAGCAGTACTTC. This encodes CASSLGGRDEQYF.

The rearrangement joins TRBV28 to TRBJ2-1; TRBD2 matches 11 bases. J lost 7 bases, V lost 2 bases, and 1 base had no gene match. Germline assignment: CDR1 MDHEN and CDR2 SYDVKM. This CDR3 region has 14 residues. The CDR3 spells CASSLPSGRNEQFF. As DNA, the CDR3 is TGTGCCAGCAGTTTACCTAGCGGGAGGAATGAGCAGTTCTTC.

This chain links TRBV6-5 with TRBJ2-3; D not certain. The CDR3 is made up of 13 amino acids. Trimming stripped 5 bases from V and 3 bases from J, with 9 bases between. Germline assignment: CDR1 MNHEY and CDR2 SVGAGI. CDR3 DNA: TGTGCCAGCAGTGTTAAACCGACAGATACGCAGTATTTT. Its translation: CASSVKPTDTQYF.

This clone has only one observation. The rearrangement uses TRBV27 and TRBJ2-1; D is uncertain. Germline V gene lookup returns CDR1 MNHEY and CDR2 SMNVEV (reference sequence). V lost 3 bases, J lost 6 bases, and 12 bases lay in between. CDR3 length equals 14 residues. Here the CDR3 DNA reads TGTGCCAGCAGTTTCCGCCAAGGGTCCAATGAGCAGTTCTTC. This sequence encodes CASSFRQGSNEQFF.

Here the CDR3 reads CASSQTRTPAGYNEQFF. The CDR3 DNA reads TGCGCCAGCAGCCAAACAAGGACCCCGGCGGGTTACAATGAGCAGTTCTTC. The chain is built from TRBV4-1 and TRBJ2-1; TRBD2 is a possible D gene (5 bases). The CDR3 loop spans 17 amino acids. The germline CDR1 and CDR2 sequences are MGHRA and YSYEKL. Trimming removed 2 bases from V and 4 bases from J, with 18 bases in between.

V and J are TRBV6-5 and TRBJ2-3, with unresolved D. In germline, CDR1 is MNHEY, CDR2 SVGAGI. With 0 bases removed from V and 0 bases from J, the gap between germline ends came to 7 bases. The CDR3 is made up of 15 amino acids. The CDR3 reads CASSYSGLSTDTQYF. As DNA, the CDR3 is TGTGCCAGCAGTTACTCGGGCCTTAGCACAGATACGCAGTATTTT.